The clone carrying this T cell receptor (beta chain) has more than one count but fewer than ten. Other DNA variants within this sample encode the same CDR3. The source of the sample is a study of blood T cell repertoires in COVID-19. The CDR3 contains 15 residues. Germline V gene lookup returns CDR1 MNHEY and CDR2 SMNVEV (reference sequence). V was cut by 3 bases and J by 1 base, with 12 bases left in between. Original analysis: Estimated nucleated cell counts came from reference gene primer amplification. Some clones are missing from TCRdb's copy, which holds only in-frame ones; the method was immunoSEQ multiplex PCR. The D gene and trimming were derived from the DNA, and the V and J assignments and clone size from that table. The sample has tens of thousands of clones, more than 70% seen once; the top ten hold about 2.9%.

This rearrangement joins TRBV27 to TRBJ1-2; a possible D gene is TRBD1 (5 bases). The sample consisted of peripheral blood. This clonotype originated in a woman of 80 years or more with acute or convalescent COVID-19. The CDR3 loop reads CASSLSGQINYGYTF. DNA for the CDR3: TGTGCCAGCAGTTTGTCCGGACAAATTAACTATGGCTACACCTTC.